The clone carrying this T cell receptor beta chain was seen repeatedly, ten times or more. Its target is unknown. This sample was included in a study of response to subunit inactivated influenza vaccine. From germline, CDR1 is MGHDK and CDR2 SYGVNS. The V and J ends lost 3 bases and 2 bases respectively, with 8 bases between them. The CDR3 runs to 14 residues. Study-wide findings and caveats: The authors proposed limited new T cell recruitment per seasonal influenza vaccination.

From the RT-PCR reads, TCRdb called clonotypes with MiXCR, one entry per CDR3 protein. The sample includes about 650,000 distinct CDR3 sequences, approximately 15% of them seen just once. The rearrangement joins TRBV25-1 to TRBJ2-1, with D possibly TRBD1 on 6 matching bases. The sequences come from PBMCs from blood, collected around 14 days before vaccination. The clonotype comes from a man between 45 and 60 years old who received an inactivated influenza vaccine. CDR3 region: CASSEGAAYNEQFF. The CDR3 bases are TGTGCCAGCAGTGAGGGGGCGGCCTACAATGAGCAGTTCTTC.